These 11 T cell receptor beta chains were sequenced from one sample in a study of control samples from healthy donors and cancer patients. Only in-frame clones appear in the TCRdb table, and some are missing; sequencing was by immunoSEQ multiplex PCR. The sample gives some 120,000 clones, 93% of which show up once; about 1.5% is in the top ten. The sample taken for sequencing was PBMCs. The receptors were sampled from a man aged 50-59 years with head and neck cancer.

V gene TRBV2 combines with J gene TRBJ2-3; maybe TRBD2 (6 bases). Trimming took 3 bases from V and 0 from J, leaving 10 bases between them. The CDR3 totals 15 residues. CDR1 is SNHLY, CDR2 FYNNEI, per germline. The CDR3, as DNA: TGTGCCAGCAGTGACGAGCGGGTGAGCACAGATACGCAGTATTTT. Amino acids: CASSDERVSTDTQYF. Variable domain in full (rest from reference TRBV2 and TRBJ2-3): EPEVTQTPSHQVTQMGQEVILRCVPISNHLYFYWYRQILGQKVEFLVSFYNNEISEKSEIFDDQFSVERPDGSNFTLKIRSTKLEDSAMYFCASSDERVSTDTQYFGPGTRLTVL.

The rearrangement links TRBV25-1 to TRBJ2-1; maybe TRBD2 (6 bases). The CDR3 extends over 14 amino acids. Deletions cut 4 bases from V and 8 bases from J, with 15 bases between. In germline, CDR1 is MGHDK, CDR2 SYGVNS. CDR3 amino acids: CASSVGETGDEQFF. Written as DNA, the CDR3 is TGTGCCAGCAGTGTCGGGGAGACGGGAGATGAGCAGTTCTTC.

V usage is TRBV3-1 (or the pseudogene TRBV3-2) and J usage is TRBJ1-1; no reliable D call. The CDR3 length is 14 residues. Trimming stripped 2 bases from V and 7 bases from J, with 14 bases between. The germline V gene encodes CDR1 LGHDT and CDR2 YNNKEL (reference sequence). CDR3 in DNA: TGTGCCAGCAGCCAAACCCAGTCGCGGGTTGAAGCTTTCTTT. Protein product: CASSQTQSRVEAFF.

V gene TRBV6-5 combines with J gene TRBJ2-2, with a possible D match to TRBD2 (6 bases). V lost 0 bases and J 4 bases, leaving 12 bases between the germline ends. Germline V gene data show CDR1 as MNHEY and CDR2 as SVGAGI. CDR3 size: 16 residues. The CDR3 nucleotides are TGTGCCAGCAGTTACTCCAGGAGGGCGGGCACCGGGGAGCTGTTTTTT. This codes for CASSYSRRAGTGELFF.

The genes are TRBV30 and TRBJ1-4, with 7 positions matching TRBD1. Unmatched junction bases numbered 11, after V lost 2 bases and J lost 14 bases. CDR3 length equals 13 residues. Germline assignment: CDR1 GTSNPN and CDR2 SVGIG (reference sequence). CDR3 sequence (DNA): TGTGCCTGGAGTTCGATGAGACAGGGCGAGCTGTTTTTT. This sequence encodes CAWSSMRQGELFF.

The CDR3 loop is CASSPTSGGANEQFF. In DNA, the CDR3 is TGTGCCAGCAGTCCCACAAGCGGGGGGGCCAATGAGCAGTTCTTC. The chain uses TRBV28 and TRBJ2-1; 10 positions match TRBD2. The CDR3 loop spans 15 amino acids. V lost 5 bases to trimming and J lost 6 bases; unmatched junction nucleotides: 7. CDR1 MDHEN and CDR2 SYDVKM come from the germline V gene. The full variable domain, completed using reference TRBV28 and TRBJ2-1, is DVKVTQSSRYLVKRTGEKVFLECVQDMDHENMFWYRQDPGLGLRLIYFSYDVKMKEKGDIPEGYSVSREKKERFSLILESASTNQTSMYLCASSPTSGGANEQFFGPGTRLTVL.

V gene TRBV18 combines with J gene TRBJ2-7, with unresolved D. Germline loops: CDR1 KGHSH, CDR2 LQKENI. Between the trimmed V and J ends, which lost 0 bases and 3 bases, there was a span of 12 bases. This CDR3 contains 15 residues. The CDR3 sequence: CASSPPGTNRYEQYF. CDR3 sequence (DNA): TGTGCCAGCTCACCACCGGGCACAAATCGCTACGAGCAGTACTTC.

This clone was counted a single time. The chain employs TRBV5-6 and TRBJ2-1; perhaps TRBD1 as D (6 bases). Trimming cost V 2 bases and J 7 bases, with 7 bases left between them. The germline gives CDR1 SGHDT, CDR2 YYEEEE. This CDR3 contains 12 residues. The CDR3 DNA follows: TGTGCCAGCAGCTTACAGGGAAATGAGCAGTTCTTC. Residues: CASSLQGNEQFF.

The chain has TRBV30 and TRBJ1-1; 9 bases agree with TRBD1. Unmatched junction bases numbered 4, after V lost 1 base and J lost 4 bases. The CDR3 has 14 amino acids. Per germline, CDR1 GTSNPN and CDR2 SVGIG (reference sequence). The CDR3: CAWSGGQGFTEAFF. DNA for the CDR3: TGTGCCTGGAGTGGGGGACAGGGTTTCACTGAAGCTTTCTTT.

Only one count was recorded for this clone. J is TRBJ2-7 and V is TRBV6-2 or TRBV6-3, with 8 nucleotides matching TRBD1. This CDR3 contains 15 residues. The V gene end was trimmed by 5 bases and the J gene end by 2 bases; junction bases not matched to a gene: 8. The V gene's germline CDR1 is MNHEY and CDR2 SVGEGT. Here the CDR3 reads CASSGRDRLTYEQYF. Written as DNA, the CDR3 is TGTGCCAGCAGTGGCCGGGACAGGTTAACCTACGAGCAGTACTTC.

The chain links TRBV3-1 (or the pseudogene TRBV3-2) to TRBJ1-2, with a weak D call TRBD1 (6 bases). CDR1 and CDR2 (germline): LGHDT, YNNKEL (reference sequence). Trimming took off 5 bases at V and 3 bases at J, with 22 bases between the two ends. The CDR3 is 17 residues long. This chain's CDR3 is CASSSQGWLERDYGYTF. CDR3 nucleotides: TGTGCCAGCAGCTCCCAGGGGTGGCTTGAGCGGGACTATGGCTACACCTTC.